This T cell receptor (beta chain) originates from a study of cytomegalovirus exposure and HLA in healthy donors. Study-level points and caveats: In a later analysis, V- and J-gene trimming of beta chains associated with a DCLRE1C missense variant, replicated independently. Exclusion applied to some V segments, including TRBV6-2 and TRBV6-3, as they were indistinguishable.

Remarks on this clone: Its antigen is unidentified.

V gave up 2 bases and J gave up 8 bases; unmatched junction bases: 11. Germline V CDR1 and CDR2: MNHEY, SMNVEV (reference sequence). This CDR3 spans 16 amino acids. Both 60 Vbeta primers and 13 Jbeta primers went into the PCR. Methods used by the authors: Later, an analysis found about 80 million unique TCR beta chains, and about 10 million of these were shared. TCRdb's copy holds only in-frame clones and misses some; the assay was immunoSEQ multiplex PCR. V, J and clone size are taken as reported in that table, and D and trimming were inferred from the DNA itself. The sample carries fewer than 110,000 clones, approximately 79% recorded once.

The TCR originated in a man aged 50 to 60 in good health and CMV-seropositive. The source material was PBMCs. V usage is TRBV27 and J usage is TRBJ2-1; 8 bases are a match to TRBD1. This chain's CDR3 is CASSLGQGAIRDEQFF. The CDR3 DNA reads as TGTGCCAGCAGTTTAGGTCAGGGGGCTATTCGGGATGAGCAGTTCTTC.